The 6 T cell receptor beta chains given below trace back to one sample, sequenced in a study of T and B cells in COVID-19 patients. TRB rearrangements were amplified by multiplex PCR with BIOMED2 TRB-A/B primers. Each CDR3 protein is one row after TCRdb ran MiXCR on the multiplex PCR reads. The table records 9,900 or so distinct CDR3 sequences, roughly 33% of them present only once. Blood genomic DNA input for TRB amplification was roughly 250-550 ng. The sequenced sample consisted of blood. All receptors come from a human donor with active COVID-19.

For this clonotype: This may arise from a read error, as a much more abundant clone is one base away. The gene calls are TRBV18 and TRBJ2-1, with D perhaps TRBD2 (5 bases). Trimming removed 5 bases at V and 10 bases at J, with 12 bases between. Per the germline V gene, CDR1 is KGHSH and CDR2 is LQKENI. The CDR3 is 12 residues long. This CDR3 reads CASSLPGKEQFF. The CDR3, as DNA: TGTGCCAGCTCATTACCGGGGAAGGAGCAGTTCTTC.

CDR3: CASSRDRATYEQYF. For the CDR3, the DNA is TGTGCCAGCAGCCGGGACAGGGCTACGTACGAGCAGTACTTC. This chain links TRBV4-2 with TRBJ2-5; 9 bases are shared with TRBD1. The end of the DNA fits TRBJ2-7 better, so the J call may be wrong. Germline CDR1 reads LGHNA; CDR2 reads YNFKEQ. The CDR3 covers 14 residues.

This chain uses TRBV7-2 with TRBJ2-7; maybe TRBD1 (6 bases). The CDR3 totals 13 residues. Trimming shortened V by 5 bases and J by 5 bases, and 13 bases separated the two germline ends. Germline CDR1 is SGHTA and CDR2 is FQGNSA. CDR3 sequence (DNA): TGTGCCAGCAGCGGGGGACATTCCCACGAGCAGTACTTC. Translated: CASSGGHSHEQYF.

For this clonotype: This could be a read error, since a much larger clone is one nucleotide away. The CDR3 protein is CASSLRRIQETQCF. CDR3 DNA: TGTGCCAGCAGTTTGCGGCGAATCCAAGAGACCCAGTGCTTC. V usage is TRBV12-3 or TRBV12-4 and J usage is TRBJ2-5; D gene uncertain. The CDR3 runs to 14 residues.

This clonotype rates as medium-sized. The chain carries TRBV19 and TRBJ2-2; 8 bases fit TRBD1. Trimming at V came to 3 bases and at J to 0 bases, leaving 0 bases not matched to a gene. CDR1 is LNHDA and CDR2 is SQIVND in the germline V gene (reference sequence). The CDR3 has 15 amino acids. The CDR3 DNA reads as TGTGCCAGTAGTATGACAGGGGCGAACACCGGGGAGCTGTTTTTT. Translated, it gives CASSMTGANTGELFF.

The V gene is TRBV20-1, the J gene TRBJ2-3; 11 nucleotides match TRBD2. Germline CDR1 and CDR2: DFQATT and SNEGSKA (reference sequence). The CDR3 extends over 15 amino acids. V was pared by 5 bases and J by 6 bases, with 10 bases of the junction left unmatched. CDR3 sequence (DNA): TGCAGTGCTGTACCGGGACTAGCGGTTCCCGATACGCAGTATTTT. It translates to CSAVPGLAVPDTQYF.